This is a list of T cell receptor beta chains from one sample in a study of OX40 agonist ivuxolimab in advanced cancers. Assay: immunoSEQ multiplex PCR; the TCRdb copy retains only in-frame clones and omits some. This repertoire shows some 90,000 clones, around 87% found once; its top ten account for 3.5% to 5.5%. This material consisted of CD4+ or CD8+ T cells sorted from blood, taken in a trial of the OX40 agonist ivuxolimab. These receptors all stem from an adult with an advanced solid tumor such as melanoma, head and neck, liver or kidney cancer. Both conserved end residues are part of each CDR3.

CDR3	J	V
CASSENIGVDSPLHF	TRBJ1-6	TRBV10-1
CASSLGQSSGSEAFF	TRBJ1-1	TRBV5-1
CASSIRGAGFYTEAFF	TRBJ1-1	TRBV19
CAISDGTPVFYEQYF	TRBJ2-7	TRBV10-3
CASSLGPGWETQYF	TRBJ2-5	TRBV11-3
CASSYGRVVVIADTQYF	TRBJ2-3	TRBV5-1
CASSLAATGDTQYF	TRBJ2-3	TRBV5-1
CASSPSGGAYEQYF	TRBJ2-7	TRBV9
CASSLEVAADTQYF	TRBJ2-3	TRBV5-4
CASRTGVTDTQYF	TRBJ2-3	TRBV2